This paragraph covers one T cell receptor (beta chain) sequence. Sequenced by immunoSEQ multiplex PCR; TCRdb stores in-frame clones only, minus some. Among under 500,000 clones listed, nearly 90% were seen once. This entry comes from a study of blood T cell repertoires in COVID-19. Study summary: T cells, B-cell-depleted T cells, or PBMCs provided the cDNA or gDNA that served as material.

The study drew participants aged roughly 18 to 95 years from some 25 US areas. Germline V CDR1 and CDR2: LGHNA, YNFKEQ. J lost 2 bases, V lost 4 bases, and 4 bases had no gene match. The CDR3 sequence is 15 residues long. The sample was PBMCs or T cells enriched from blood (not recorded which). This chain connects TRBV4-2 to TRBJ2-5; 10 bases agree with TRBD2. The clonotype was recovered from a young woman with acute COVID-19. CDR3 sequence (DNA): TGTGCCAGCAGCCGTAGCGGGGGGACTCAAGAGACCCAGTACTTC. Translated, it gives CASSRSGGTQETQYF.